The clone carrying this TCR beta chain is medium-sized. The CDR3 has 15 amino acids. Germline assignment: CDR1 LNHDA and CDR2 SQIVND (reference sequence). The V end lost 0 bases, the J end lost 0 bases, and 6 bases lay between the germline ends. This specimen comes from a study of circulating CD8 cells and anti-PD-1 response in melanoma. Overall study context: Responders had complete or partial responses; non-responders had stable or progressive disease.

Four subsets defined by PD-1 and/or TIGIT were sorted from live CD3+CD8+TCRalphabeta+ cells. Using approximately 14 ng of total RNA, TCR libraries were made with the QIAseq Immune Repertoire TCR panel. TCRdb used MiXCR to reprocess the reads, holding one entry per CDR3 protein. The data contain 800 to 1,000 distinct CDR3 sequences, about 4% of them seen just once; the ten biggest clones take up 17%. This specimen consisted of CD8+ T cells from PBMCs, obtained at baseline or after one month of anti-PD-1 therapy (not recorded which). This clonotype originated in a human donor with melanoma. This chain joins TRBV19 and TRBJ1-5, with no clear D. The CDR3 loop is CASSIDGNSNQPQHF. The CDR3 nucleotides are TGTGCCAGTAGTATAGATGGGAATAGCAATCAGCCCCAGCATTTT. Full variable domain (missing parts from reference TRBV19 and TRBJ1-5): DGGITQSPKYLFRKEGQNVTLSCEQNLNHDAMYWYRQDPGQGLRLIYYSQIVNDFQKGDIAEGYSVSREKKESFPLTVTSAQKNPTAFYLCASSIDGNSNQPQHFGDGTRLSIL.